The T cell receptor (beta chain) described here comes from a study of blood T cells in healthy people across ages. Primers used in a second PCR of roughly 6 to 11 cycles were a sample-barcoded 5' primer and a J-beta primer mix. At least 3 million CDR3-containing paired-end reads were obtained per sample. MiXCR, applied by TCRdb to the 5' RACE reads, yields one record per CDR3 protein. The sample shows 1.5 million to 2 million distinct CDR3 sequences, roughly 27% of them seen only once. V lost 8 bases and J 0 bases, leaving 20 bases between the germline ends. The CDR3 consists of 17 residues. Sequenced sample: blood. The receptor's source is a woman in her thirties in good health. The V and J genes are TRBV12-3 or TRBV12-4 and TRBJ1-3, with a weak D call TRBD1 (6 bases). CDR3 loop: CASDFTNGQLSGNTIYF. CDR3 DNA: TGTGCCAGCGATTTTACGAACGGACAGCTCTCTGGAAACACCATATATTTT.